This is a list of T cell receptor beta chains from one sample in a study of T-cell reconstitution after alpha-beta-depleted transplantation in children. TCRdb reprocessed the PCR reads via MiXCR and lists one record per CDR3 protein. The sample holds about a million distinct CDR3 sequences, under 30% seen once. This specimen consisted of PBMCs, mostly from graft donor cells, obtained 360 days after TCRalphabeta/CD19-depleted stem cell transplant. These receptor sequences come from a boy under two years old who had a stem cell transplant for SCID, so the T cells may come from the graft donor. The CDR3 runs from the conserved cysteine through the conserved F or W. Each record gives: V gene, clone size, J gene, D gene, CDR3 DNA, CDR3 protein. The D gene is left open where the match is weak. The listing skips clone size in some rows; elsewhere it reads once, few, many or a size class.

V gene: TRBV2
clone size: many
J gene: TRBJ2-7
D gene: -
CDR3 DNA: TGTGCCAGCAGTGAAACTTGGGCCAGCTCCTACGAGCAGTACTTC
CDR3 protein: CASSETWASSYEQYF

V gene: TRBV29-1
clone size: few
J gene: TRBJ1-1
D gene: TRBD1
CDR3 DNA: TGCAGCGGGTCGACAGGGCGGAACACTGAAGCTTTCTTT
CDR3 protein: CSGSTGRNTEAFF

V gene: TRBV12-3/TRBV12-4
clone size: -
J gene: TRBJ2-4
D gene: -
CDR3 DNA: TGTGCCAGCAGTTTAAGGGAAAACATTCAGTACTTC
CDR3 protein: CASSLRENIQYF

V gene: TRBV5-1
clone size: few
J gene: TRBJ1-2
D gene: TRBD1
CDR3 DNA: TGCGCCACCCAGCCTGGGGACAGGGGGCACGGCTACACCTTC
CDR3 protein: CATQPGDRGHGYTF

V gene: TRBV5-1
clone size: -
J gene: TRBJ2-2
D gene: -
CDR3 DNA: TGCGCCAGCAGCTTGGCCCTGGTCCCCGGGGAGCTGTTTTTT
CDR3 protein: CASSLALVPGELFF

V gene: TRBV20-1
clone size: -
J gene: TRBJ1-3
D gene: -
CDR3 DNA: TGCAGTGCACTTCAGGACGCCCCTGGAAACACCATATATTTT
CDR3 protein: CSALQDAPGNTIYF

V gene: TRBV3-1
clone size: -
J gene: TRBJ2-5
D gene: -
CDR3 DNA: TGTGCCAGCAGCCAACCCCCGGTCCTCCAAGAGACCCAGTACTTC
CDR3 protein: CASSQPPVLQETQYF

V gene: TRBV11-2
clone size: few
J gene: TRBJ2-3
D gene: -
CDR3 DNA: TGTGCCAGCAGCTTAGCTAGGGTTCTAGATACGCAGTATTTT
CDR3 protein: CASSLARVLDTQYF

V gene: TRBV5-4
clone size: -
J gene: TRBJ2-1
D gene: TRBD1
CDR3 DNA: TGTGCCAGCAGCCCGGTCCTCCCGGGACAGGGGGGCAATGAGCAGTTCTTC
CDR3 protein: CASSPVLPGQGGNEQFF

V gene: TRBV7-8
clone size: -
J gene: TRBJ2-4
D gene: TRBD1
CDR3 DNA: TGTGCCAGCAGCTTAAGACAGGGAACCAAAAACATTCAGTACTTC
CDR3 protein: CASSLRQGTKNIQYF

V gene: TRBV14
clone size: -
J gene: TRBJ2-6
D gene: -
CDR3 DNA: TGTGCCAGCAGCCGAACGACCAAAAGCTTCGGGGCCAACGTCCTGACTTTC
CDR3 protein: CASSRTTKSFGANVLTF

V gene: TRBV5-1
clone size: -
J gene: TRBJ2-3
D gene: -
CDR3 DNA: TGCGCCAGCAGCTGGGGACTCACTAGCACAGATACGCAGTATTTT
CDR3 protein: CASSWGLTSTDTQYF

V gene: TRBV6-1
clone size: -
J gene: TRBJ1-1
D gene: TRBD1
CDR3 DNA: TGTGCCAGCAGCCCCGGGACAGGGAAGAGAGAGACTGAAGCTTTCTTT
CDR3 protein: CASSPGTGKRETEAFF

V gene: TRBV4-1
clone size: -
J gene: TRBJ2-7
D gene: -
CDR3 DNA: TGCGCCAGCAGCCAAGATCATGGGGGCGCCTACGAGCAGTACTTC
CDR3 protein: CASSQDHGGAYEQYF

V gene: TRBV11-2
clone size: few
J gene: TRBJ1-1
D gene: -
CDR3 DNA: TGTGCCAGCAGCCGCCGGGGTCTGAGAGTTACTGAAGCTTTCTTT
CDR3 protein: CASSRRGLRVTEAFF

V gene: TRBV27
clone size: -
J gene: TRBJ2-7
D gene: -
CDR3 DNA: TGTGCCAGCAGTTCACTCCTGACTAGGCACGAGCAGTACTTC
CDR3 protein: CASSSLLTRHEQYF

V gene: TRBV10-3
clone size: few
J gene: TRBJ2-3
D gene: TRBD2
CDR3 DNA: TGTGCCATCGGAGGAGCGGGGGAGACCACAGATACGCAGTATTTT
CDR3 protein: CAIGGAGETTDTQYF

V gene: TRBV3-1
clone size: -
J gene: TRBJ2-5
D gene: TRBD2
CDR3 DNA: TGTGCCAGCAGCCAAGATTGGACTAGCGGGGAACAAGAGACCCAGTACTTC
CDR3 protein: CASSQDWTSGEQETQYF

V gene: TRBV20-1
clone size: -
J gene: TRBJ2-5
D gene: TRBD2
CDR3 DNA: TGCAGTGCCCCCGGCGGGGGGATGGAGACCCAGTACTTC
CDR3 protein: CSAPGGGMETQYF

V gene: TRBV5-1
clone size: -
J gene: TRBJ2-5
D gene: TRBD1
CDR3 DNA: TGCGCCAGCAGCTTGGATCGACAGGGCCTAGAGACCCAGTACTTC
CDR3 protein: CASSLDRQGLETQYF

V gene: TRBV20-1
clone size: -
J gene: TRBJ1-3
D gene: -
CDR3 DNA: TGCAGTGCTACAGGACGGATCTCTGGAAACACCATATATTTT
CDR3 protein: CSATGRISGNTIYF

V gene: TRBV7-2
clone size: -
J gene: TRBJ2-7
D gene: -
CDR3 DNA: TGTGCCAGCAGTGCCGGGACCGCCTCCTACGAGCAGTACTTC
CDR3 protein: CASSAGTASYEQYF

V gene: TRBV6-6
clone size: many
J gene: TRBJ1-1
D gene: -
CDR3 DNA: TGTGCCAGCAGTTCTCGCCAAGTCACTGAAGCTTTCTTT
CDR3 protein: CASSSRQVTEAFF

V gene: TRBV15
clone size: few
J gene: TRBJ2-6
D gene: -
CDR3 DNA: TGTGCCACCAGTAGCGGACTGACCTCTGGGGCCAACGTCCTGACTTTC
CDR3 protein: CATSSGLTSGANVLTF

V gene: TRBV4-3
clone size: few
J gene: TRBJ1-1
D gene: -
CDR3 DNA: TGCGCCAGCAGCCAAGAAAGGGGCAGAAAGAACACTGAAGCTTTCTTT
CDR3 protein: CASSQERGRKNTEAFF

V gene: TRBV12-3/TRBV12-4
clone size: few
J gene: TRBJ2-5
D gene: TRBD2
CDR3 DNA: TGTGCCAGCAGTTTAGCGCGGAGCGGGGGGGCAGGAGAGACCCAGTACTTC
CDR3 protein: CASSLARSGGAGETQYF

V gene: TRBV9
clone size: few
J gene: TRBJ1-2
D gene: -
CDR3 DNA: TGTGCCAGCAGCGTAGCCGGCGGCCGGGCAGCTAACTATGGCTACACCTTC
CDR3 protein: CASSVAGGRAANYGYTF

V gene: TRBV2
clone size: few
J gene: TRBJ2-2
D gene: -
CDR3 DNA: TGTGCCAGCAGTGTAGGCAGGTCGAACACCGGGGAGCTGTTTTTT
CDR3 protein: CASSVGRSNTGELFF

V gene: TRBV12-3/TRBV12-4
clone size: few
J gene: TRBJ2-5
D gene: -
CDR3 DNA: TGTGCCAGCAGTTTCCTGACTAAAGGGGAGACCCAGTACTTC
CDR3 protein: CASSFLTKGETQYF

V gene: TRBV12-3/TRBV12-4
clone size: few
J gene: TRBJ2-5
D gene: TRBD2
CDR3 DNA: TGTGCCAGCAGTTTCCGGGGGGTGACCCCTTTAGAGACCCAGTACTTC
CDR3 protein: CASSFRGVTPLETQYF

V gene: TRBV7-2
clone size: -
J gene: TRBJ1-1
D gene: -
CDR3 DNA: TGTGCCAGCAGCCCAAGCCCCCCGACTTCTATATGGGCTTTCTTT
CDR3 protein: CASSPSPPTSIWAFF

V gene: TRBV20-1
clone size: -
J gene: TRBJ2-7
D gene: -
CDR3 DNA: TGCAGTGCTGGAACTAGGATCTCCTACGAGCAGTACTTC
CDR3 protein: CSAGTRISYEQYF

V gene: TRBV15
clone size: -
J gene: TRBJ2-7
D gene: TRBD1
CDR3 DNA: TGTGCCACCAGCAGAGTGGGACAGACGACCTACGAGCAGTACTTC
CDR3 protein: CATSRVGQTTYEQYF

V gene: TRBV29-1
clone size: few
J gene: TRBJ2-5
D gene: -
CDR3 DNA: TGCAGCGTTGGCCATCGGACACACCGGGGGCAAGAGACCCAGTACTTC
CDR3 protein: CSVGHRTHRGQETQYF

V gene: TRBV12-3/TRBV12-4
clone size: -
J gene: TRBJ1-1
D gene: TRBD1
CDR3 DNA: TGTGCCAGCAGTTTAAGGACAGGGGCTCCCTCGGGCACTGAAGCTTTCTTT
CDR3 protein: CASSLRTGAPSGTEAFF

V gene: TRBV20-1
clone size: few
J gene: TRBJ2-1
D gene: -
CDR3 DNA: TGCAGTGCTAGAGTTTGGGGGGGGCTAGGTAATGAGCAGTTCTTC
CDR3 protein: CSARVWGGLGNEQFF

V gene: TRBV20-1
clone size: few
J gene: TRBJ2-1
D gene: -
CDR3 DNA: TGCAGCTCAGGGCCTTTCAATGAGCAGTTCTTC
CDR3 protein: CSSGPFNEQFF

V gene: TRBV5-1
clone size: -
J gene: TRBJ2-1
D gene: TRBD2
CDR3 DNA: TGCGCCAGCAGCTTGGGACTAGCGGGGGAAAGTGAGCAGTTCTTC
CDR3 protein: CASSLGLAGESEQFF

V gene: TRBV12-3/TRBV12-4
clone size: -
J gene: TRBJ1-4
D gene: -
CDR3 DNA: TGTGCCAGCAGTTCTACAGGATACAATGAAAAACTGTTTTTT
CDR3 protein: CASSSTGYNEKLFF

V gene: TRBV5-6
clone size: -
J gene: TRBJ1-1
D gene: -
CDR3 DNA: TGTGCCAGCAGCCGGCTCGATACAGGAGGAATGACTGAAGCTTTCTTT
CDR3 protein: CASSRLDTGGMTEAFF

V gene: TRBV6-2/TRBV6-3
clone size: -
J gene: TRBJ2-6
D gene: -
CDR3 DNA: TGTGCCAGCAGTCCGCCGAGCGGGTACTCTGGGGCCAACGTCCTGACTTTC
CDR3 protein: CASSPPSGYSGANVLTF

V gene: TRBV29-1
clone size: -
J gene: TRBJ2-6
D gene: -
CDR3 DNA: TGCAGCGTTGAAGAGGGATCTACTGGGGCCAACGTCCTGACTTTC
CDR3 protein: CSVEEGSTGANVLTF

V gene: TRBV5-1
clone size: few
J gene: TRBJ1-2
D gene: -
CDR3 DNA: TGCGCCAGCAGTACGACGGGAGATGGCTACACCTTC
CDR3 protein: CASSTTGDGYTF

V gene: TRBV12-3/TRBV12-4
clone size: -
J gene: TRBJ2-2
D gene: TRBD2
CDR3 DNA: TGTGCCAGCAGTTTAGGCGGGGGGCGTACCGGGGAGCTGTTTTTT
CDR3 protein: CASSLGGGRTGELFF

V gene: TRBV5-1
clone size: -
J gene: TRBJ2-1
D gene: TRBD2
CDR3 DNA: TGCGCCAGCAGCTTGGAGAAGGGACTAGCGAGGGCGGATGAGCAGTTCTTC
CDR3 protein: CASSLEKGLARADEQFF

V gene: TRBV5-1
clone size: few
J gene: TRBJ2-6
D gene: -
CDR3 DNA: TGCGCCAGCAGCTTGTGGACGGGCGAATCCAACGTCCTGACTTTC
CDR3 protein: CASSLWTGESNVLTF

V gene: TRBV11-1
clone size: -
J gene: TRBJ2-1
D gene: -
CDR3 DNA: TGTGCCAGCAGCTTCGGGTTACCCCCTTTATACAATGAGCAGTTCTTC
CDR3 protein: CASSFGLPPLYNEQFF

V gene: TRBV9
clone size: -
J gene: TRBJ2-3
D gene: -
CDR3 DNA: TGTGCCAGCAGCGTAGCGGGGGGCCATACAGATACGCAGTATTTT
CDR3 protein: CASSVAGGHTDTQYF

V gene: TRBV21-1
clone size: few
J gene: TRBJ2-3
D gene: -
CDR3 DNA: TGTGCCAGCAGCACTCCTCAAGACGGGGTTCCAAGCACAGATACGCAGTATTTT
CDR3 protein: CASSTPQDGVPSTDTQYF

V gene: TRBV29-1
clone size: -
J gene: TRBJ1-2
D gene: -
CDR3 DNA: TGCAGCGTTGAATCAGGGGCCTATGGCTACACCTTC
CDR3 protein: CSVESGAYGYTF

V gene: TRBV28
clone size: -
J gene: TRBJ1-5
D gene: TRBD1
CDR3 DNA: TGTGCCAGCAGTTTACTCGGGTACAGGGGGCCGAATCAGCCCCAGCATTTT
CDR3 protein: CASSLLGYRGPNQPQHF

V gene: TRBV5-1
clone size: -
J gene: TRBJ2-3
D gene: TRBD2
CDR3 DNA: TGCGCCAGCTCTAGCGGGGGGTCGGCAGATACGCAGTATTTT
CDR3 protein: CASSSGGSADTQYF

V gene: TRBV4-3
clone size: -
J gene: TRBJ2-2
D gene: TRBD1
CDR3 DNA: TGCGCCAGCAGCCCCTTCGGGCACCTACAGGGGGCGAACACCGGGGAGCTGTTTTTT
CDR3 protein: CASSPFGHLQGANTGELFF

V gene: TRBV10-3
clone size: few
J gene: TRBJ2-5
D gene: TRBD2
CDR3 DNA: TGTGCCATTCGGGGGGGCGGAGAGACCCAGTACTTC
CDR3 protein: CAIRGGGETQYF

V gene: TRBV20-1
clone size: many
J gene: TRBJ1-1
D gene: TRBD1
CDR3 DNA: TGCAGTGCTCAACAAGGGGGCCTACGCACTGAAGCTTTCTTT
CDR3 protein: CSAQQGGLRTEAFF

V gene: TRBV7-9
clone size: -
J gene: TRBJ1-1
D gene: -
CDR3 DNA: TGTGCCAGCATCCGAGGGAGGTCGGGCAGGGTGACAACTGAAGCTTTCTTT
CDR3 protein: CASIRGRSGRVTTEAFF

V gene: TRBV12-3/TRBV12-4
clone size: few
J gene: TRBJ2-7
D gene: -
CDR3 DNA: TGTGCCAGCAGGAGGACAGATACCTACGAGCAGTACTTC
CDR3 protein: CASRRTDTYEQYF

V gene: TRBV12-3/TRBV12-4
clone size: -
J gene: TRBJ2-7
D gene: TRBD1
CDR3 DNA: TGTGCCAGCAGTCCTCCGGGACAGGGAAAGCAGTACTTC
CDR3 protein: CASSPPGQGKQYF

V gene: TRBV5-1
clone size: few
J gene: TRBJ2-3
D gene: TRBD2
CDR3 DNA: TGCGCCAGCAGCCAGACTAGCGGGGGGCCCACAGATACGCAGTATTTT
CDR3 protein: CASSQTSGGPTDTQYF